Following are 29 T cell receptor beta chains from one sample sequenced in a study of CD8 T cells in ankylosing spondylitis. TCRdb reprocessed the 5' RACE reads via MiXCR and lists one record per CDR3 protein. The sample yields approximately 340,000 distinct CDR3 sequences, about 14% seen once. Sample: blood, either unsorted or a sorted T cell fraction (not recorded which). The receptors stem from a male donor with ankylosing spondylitis or in good health (not recorded which).

CDR3 in DNA: TGCAGCGTTGATAGCGGGAGGGGGGCCGGGGAGCTGTTTTTT. Translated: CSVDSGRGAGELFF. This chain uses TRBV29-1 with TRBJ2-2; 11 bases are shared with TRBD2. The germline CDR1 and CDR2 sequences are SQVTM and ANQGSEA. The CDR3 totals 14 residues. V lost 3 bases, J lost 6 bases, and 3 bases stayed unmatched.

The chain is built from TRBV10-3 and TRBJ2-2, with D perhaps assigned TRBD1 or TRBD2 (5 bases each). The CDR3 length is 13 residues. V was cut by 10 bases and J by 5 bases, with 14 bases left in between. CDR1 is ENHRY, CDR2 SYGVKD, per germline. CDR3 region: CASRDGGTGELFF. The DNA for the CDR3 is TGTGCCAGCAGGGATGGGGGAACCGGGGAGCTGTTTTTT.

This clonotype was found a few times. V gene TRBV7-8 combines with J gene TRBJ2-7; D not certain. This CDR3 contains 14 residues. The germline V and J ends were trimmed by 1 base and 1 base, with 8 bases remaining between them. Germline V gene sequence: CDR1 SGHVS, CDR2 FQNEAQ. The CDR3 bases are TGTGCCAGCAGCTTAGTGACCGGATCCTACGAGCAGTACTTC. This encodes CASSLVTGSYEQYF.

This rearrangement joins TRBV27 to TRBJ2-7; D is possibly TRBD2 (5 bases). The CDR3 loop spans 14 amino acids. Germline V gene data show CDR1 as MNHEY and CDR2 as SMNVEV (reference sequence). V was trimmed by 6 bases and J by 0 bases, leaving 12 bases between them. DNA of the CDR3: TGTGCCAGCAGGATTCCGGGGAGCTCCTACGAGCAGTACTTC. Translating gives CASRIPGSSYEQYF.

The rearrangement joins TRBV11-2 to TRBJ1-2; D is uncertain. Trimming pared 5 bases from V and 2 bases from J, leaving 21 bases between. Germline V CDR1 and CDR2: SGHAT, FQNNGV. The CDR3 contains 17 residues. The CDR3 here is CASSLTPSFTENYGYTF. In DNA, the CDR3 is TGTGCCAGCAGCCTAACACCATCATTCACAGAAAACTATGGCTACACCTTC.

This sequence joins TRBV18 and TRBJ2-2; a possible D gene is TRBD2 (6 bases). CDR1 and CDR2 from the germline V gene are KGHSH and LQKENI. Trimming removed 3 bases from V and 1 base from J, with 9 bases in between. This CDR3 is 15 amino acids long. CDR3 in DNA: TGTGCCAGCTCACCCCGGGACTTGAACACCGGGGAGCTGTTTTTT. Translation gives CASSPRDLNTGELFF.

The CDR3 region has the DNA TGTGCCAGCAGCCCACCCCGTCCTTTAACATATACGCAGTATTTT. This translates into CASSPPRPLTYTQYF. The chain is built from TRBV11-2 and TRBJ2-3; D is uncertain. Germline-derived CDR1 and CDR2 are SGHAT and FQNNGV. The CDR3 extends over 15 amino acids. Trimming pared 5 bases from V and 7 bases from J, leaving 19 bases between.

The chain links TRBV2 to TRBJ2-3; D gene uncertain. There are 11 residues in the CDR3. Between the trimmed V and J ends, which lost 3 bases and 10 bases, there was a span of 8 bases. Germline CDR1 is SNHLY and CDR2 is FYNNEI. CDR3 bases: TGTGCCAGCAGTGAGTTAGCTCCGCAGTATTTT. This sequence encodes CASSELAPQYF.

This clonotype was seen repeatedly, ten times or more. The CDR3 nucleotides read TGTGCCAGCAGTCCGCTACAGCTCGTCGGACAAGAGACCCAGTACTTC. Protein product: CASSPLQLVGQETQYF. The chain links TRBV28 to TRBJ2-5; D remains unclear. Germline V gene data show CDR1 as MDHEN and CDR2 as SYDVKM. V lost 5 bases, J lost 2 bases, and 18 bases lay in between. The CDR3 extends over 16 amino acids.

The V gene is TRBV19, the J gene TRBJ2-1; 14 positions match TRBD2. Trimming cost V 6 bases and J 1 base; bases outside gene matches: 2. Germline V gene lookup returns CDR1 LNHDA and CDR2 SQIVND (reference sequence). This CDR3 spans 16 amino acids. CDR3 protein: CASRGLAGASYNEQFF. DNA of the CDR3: TGTGCCAGTAGGGGACTAGCGGGAGCATCCTACAATGAGCAGTTCTTC.

V gene TRBV24-1 combines with J gene TRBJ2-2; maybe TRBD1 (6 bases). The germline V gene has CDR1 KGHDR and CDR2 SFDVKD. CDR3 length: 14 amino acids. V gave up 5 bases and J gave up 6 bases, with 12 bases separating them. In nucleotides, the CDR3 is TGTGCCACCAGTGGTATAACAGGGTCCGGGGAGCTGTTTTTT. Encoded protein: CATSGITGSGELFF.

The chain joins TRBV7-2 to TRBJ2-3; D is undetermined. V was pared by 3 bases and J by 5 bases, with 6 bases between. The CDR3 runs 12 residues. CDR1 is SGHTA and CDR2 is FQGNSA in the germline V gene. CDR3 bases: TGTGCCAGCAGCTTTCACCTAGATACGCAGTATTTT. It yields the protein CASSFHLDTQYF.

This rearrangement joins TRBV24-1 to TRBJ2-5, with D unresolved. V lost 8 bases, J lost 3 bases, and 21 bases lay in between. Germline CDR1 is KGHDR and CDR2 is SFDVKD. CDR3 length: 16 residues. The CDR3: CATTRLRPRLKETQYF. In DNA, the CDR3 is TGTGCCACCACCCGCTTGCGGCCGCGCCTTAAAGAGACCCAGTACTTC.

CDR3 residues: CAISESRGLEKLFF. CDR3 coding DNA: TGTGCCATCAGCGAAAGTAGGGGTCTAGAAAAACTGTTTTTT. The V call is TRBV10-3, the J call TRBJ1-4, with a possible D match to TRBD1 (5 bases). In germline, CDR1 is ENHRY, CDR2 SYGVKD. The V and J ends lost 6 bases and 8 bases respectively, with 16 bases between them. CDR3 size: 14 residues.

In its sample, this clonotype was seen a few times. This rearrangement joins TRBV18 to TRBJ2-2; D is uncertain. The CDR3 runs to 14 residues. The germline gives CDR1 KGHSH, CDR2 LQKENI. Trimming removed 2 bases at V and 6 bases at J, with 10 bases between. The CDR3 nucleotides read TGTGCCAGCTCACCAGACCCTCGCGCCGGGGAGCTGTTTTTT. Translation gives CASSPDPRAGELFF.

A few counts support this clonotype. The V and J genes are TRBV7-9 and TRBJ1-1, with D perhaps matching TRBD1 (6 bases). The CDR3 is 14 amino acids. Germline CDR1 SEHNR, CDR2 FQNEAQ (reference sequence). The germline V and J ends were trimmed by 3 bases and 1 base, with 9 bases remaining between them. The CDR3 is CASSFTQGNTEAFF. The CDR3 DNA reads TGTGCCAGCAGCTTCACACAGGGGAACACTGAAGCTTTCTTT.

The chain recombines TRBV7-6 with TRBJ1-6; D not certain. Germline lookup yields CDR1 SGHVS and CDR2 FNYEAQ. V shed 2 bases and J shed 14 bases, with 13 bases lying between them. The CDR3 spans 13 residues. DNA for the CDR3: TGTGCCAGCAGCTTACGACCTCTCGAGGCCCTCCACTTT. Its protein product is CASSLRPLEALHF. The full variable domain, rest sourced from reference TRBV7-6 and TRBJ1-6, is GAGVSQSPRYKVTKRGQDVALRCDPISGHVSLYWYRQALGQGPEFLTYFNYEAQQDKSGLPNDRFSAERPEGSISTLTIQRTEQRDSAMYRCASSLRPLEALHFGNGTRLTVT.

In its sample, this clonotype was seen many times. V is TRBV6-5 and J is TRBJ1-2, with a tentative D call TRBD1 (5 bases). Germline V gene sequence: CDR1 MNHEY, CDR2 SVGAGI. Deletions cut 4 bases from V and 1 base from J, with 7 bases between. The CDR3 runs 13 residues. The CDR3 spells CASSFDSNYGYTF. CDR3 sequence (DNA): TGTGCCAGCAGTTTTGACAGTAACTATGGCTACACCTTC.

The chain combines TRBV19 with TRBJ1-1; tentatively, D is TRBD1 (6 bases). CDR3 length: 15 amino acids. In germline, CDR1 is LNHDA, CDR2 SQIVND (reference sequence). The germline V and J ends were trimmed by 6 bases and 1 base, with 15 bases remaining between them. As DNA, the CDR3 is TGTGCCAGTAGCACAAACGTCAGGGGGAACACTGAAGCTTTCTTT. It translates to CASSTNVRGNTEAFF. The full variable domain, in which reference TRBV19 and TRBJ1-1 provide the parts outside the CDR3, is DGGITQSPKYLFRKEGQNVTLSCEQNLNHDAMYWYRQDPGQGLRLIYYSQIVNDFQKGDIAEGYSVSREKKESFPLTVTSAQKNPTAFYLCASSTNVRGNTEAFFGQGTRLTVV.

The chain is built from TRBV9 and TRBJ2-7; D is undetermined. Germline CDR1 SGDLS, CDR2 YYNGEE. This CDR3 spans 14 amino acids. The V gene lost 0 bases and the J gene lost 0 bases, with 7 bases spanning the gap. In DNA, the CDR3 is TGTGCCAGCAGCGTAGGAGGTGTCTCCTACGAGCAGTACTTC. The encoded protein is CASSVGGVSYEQYF.

The chain carries TRBV7-9 and TRBJ1-1, with a weak D call TRBD1 (5 bases). V was pared by 5 bases and J by 1 base, with 14 bases between. This CDR3 has 15 amino acids. From germline, CDR1 is SEHNR and CDR2 FQNEAQ (reference sequence). CDR3 nucleotides: TGTGCCAGCAGCACTGGGAGGGGAGGGAACACTGAAGCTTTCTTT. This gives the protein CASSTGRGGNTEAFF.

This sequence joins TRBV20-1 and TRBJ2-6; no firm D call. CDR3 length: 15 amino acids. The germline CDR1 and CDR2 sequences are DFQATT and SNEGSKA (reference sequence). The DNA of the CDR3 is TGCAGCGCGGTACCGGCGAGCTCTGGGGCCAACGTCCTGACTTTC. Translated: CSAVPASSGANVLTF.

This rearrangement joins TRBV7-2 to TRBJ2-7; 8 bases align to TRBD1. The V and J ends lost 5 bases and 0 bases, in that order; junction bases with no gene match: 6. This CDR3 is built from 15 residues. The germline V gene encodes CDR1 SGHTA and CDR2 FQGNSA. The CDR3, as DNA: TGTGCCAGCAGCCCCGGACAGGGTTACTCCTACGAGCAGTACTTC. Its translation: CASSPGQGYSYEQYF.

This clonotype came up a few times. The chain combines TRBV2 with TRBJ1-1, with D perhaps TRBD1 (5 bases). The V end lost 4 bases, the J end lost 6 bases, and 6 bases lay between the germline ends. The CDR3 loop spans 11 amino acids. Germline lookup yields CDR1 SNHLY and CDR2 FYNNEI. This CDR3 is CASSGQSEAFF. The CDR3 nucleotides read TGTGCCAGCAGTGGACAGTCTGAAGCTTTCTTT.

V is TRBV3-1 and J is TRBJ2-5; 11 positions match TRBD2. CDR3 length equals 16 residues. Losses at the gene ends were 4 bases for V and 1 base for J; bases not matched to a gene: 5. Germline CDR1 reads LGHDT; CDR2 reads YNNKEL (reference sequence). CDR3 region: CASSLIAGGPQETQYF. For the CDR3, the DNA is TGTGCCAGCAGCCTAATAGCGGGGGGGCCCCAAGAGACCCAGTACTTC.

CDR3 in DNA: TGTGCCACCAGCAGAGAAGGGATATCCTACGAGCAGTACTTC. It specifies CATSREGISYEQYF. V is TRBV15 and J is TRBJ2-7; D gene unclear. With 0 bases removed from V and 1 base from J, the gap between germline ends came to 7 bases. The CDR3 covers 14 residues. Germline V CDR1 and CDR2: LNHNV, YYDKDF (reference sequence).

This clonotype was counted between two and nine times. The V and J genes are TRBV7-2 and TRBJ1-6, with D possibly matching TRBD1 (5 bases). The CDR3 is 14 residues long. V dropped 2 bases and J dropped 7 bases, with 9 bases sitting between them. Germline CDR1 reads SGHTA; CDR2 reads FQGNSA. DNA for the CDR3: TGTGCCAGCAGCTTATGGACACTAAATTCACCCCTCCACTTT. It yields the protein CASSLWTLNSPLHF.

This clonotype was detected only a few times. The chain carries TRBV5-1 and TRBJ2-7; tentative D call: TRBD2 (5 bases). The V gene's germline CDR1 is SGHRS and CDR2 YFSETQ. CDR3 length: 14 residues. The ends were cut back, 1 base at V and 7 bases at J, with 15 bases in the middle. For the CDR3, the DNA is TGCGCCAGCAGCTTGAATCCGGACTCGCAAGAGCAGTACTTC. Encoded protein: CASSLNPDSQEQYF.

J is TRBJ2-1 and V is TRBV20-1; 14 bases are a match to TRBD2. The CDR3 is 19 residues long. J was trimmed by 9 bases and V by 0 bases; bases with no gene match: 16. CDR1 is DFQATT, CDR2 SNEGSKA, per germline (reference sequence). The CDR3 DNA reads as TGCAGTGCTAGAGATCGGGGGACTAGCGGGAGAGAGTTCGGAGGTGAGCAGTTCTTC. Its protein product is CSARDRGTSGREFGGEQFF.